This TCR beta chain comes out of a study of blood T cell repertoires in COVID-19. Germline V gene sequence: CDR1 SNHLY, CDR2 FYNNEI. The CDR3 consists of 14 residues. Trimming cost V 2 bases and J 3 bases, with 8 bases left between them. Libraries were prepared by immunoSEQ multiplex PCR; TCRdb keeps only in-frame clonotypes and omits some of them. The sample carries more than 250,000 clones, around 87% recorded once. The source of this sequence is a man in his late teens or twenties with active or convalescent COVID-19. Sequencing input: peripheral blood. The chain combines TRBV2 with TRBJ1-5; perhaps TRBD1 as D (6 bases). The DNA for the CDR3 is TGTGCCAGCAGTGAACAGGGGACCAATCAGCCCCAGCATTTT. Translation: CASSEQGTNQPQHF. Drawing the rest from reference TRBV2 and TRBJ1-5, the complete variable domain is EPEVTQTPSHQVTQMGQEVILRCVPISNHLYFYWYRQILGQKVEFLVSFYNNEISEKSEIFDDQFSVERPDGSNFTLKIRSTKLEDSAMYFCASSEQGTNQPQHFGDGTRLSIL.